Below are 27 T cell receptor beta chains sequenced from a single sample in a study of OX40 agonist ivuxolimab in advanced cancers. Measured with immunoSEQ multiplex PCR; TCRdb has only the in-frame clones, and not every one. The repertoire holds under 85,000 clones, around 85% seen once, with approximately 2% in the top ten. Source: CD4+ or CD8+ T cells sorted from blood, taken in a trial of the OX40 agonist ivuxolimab. The source is an adult with an advanced solid tumor such as melanoma, head and neck, liver or kidney cancer.

V and J are TRBV6-5 and TRBJ1-3; D call uncertain. CDR1 MNHEY and CDR2 SVGAGI come from the germline V gene. CDR3 length: 14 amino acids. V lost 5 bases, J lost 3 bases, and 11 bases lay in between. The CDR3 region is CASSPGSSGNTIYF. CDR3 coding DNA: TGTGCCAGCAGTCCCGGGTCGAGTGGAAACACCATATATTTT.

The CDR3 here is CSGGTGTGNEQYF. The CDR3 nucleotides are TGCAGCGGGGGAACCGGGACAGGGAACGAGCAGTACTTC. The V call is TRBV29-1, the J call TRBJ2-7, with 9 bases matching TRBD1. CDR1 and CDR2 (germline): SQVTM, ANQGSEA. Trimming at V came to 7 bases and at J to 5 bases, leaving 9 bases not matched to a gene. The CDR3 extends over 13 amino acids.

The genes are TRBV14 and TRBJ2-3, with 7 nucleotides matching TRBD2. Germline loops: CDR1 SGHDN, CDR2 FVKESK. The V segment lost 0 bases and the J segment 4 bases; nucleotides outside the gene matches: 7. CDR3 length: 16 residues. CDR3 protein: CASSQEPGLGPDTQYF. CDR3 coding DNA: TGTGCCAGCAGCCAAGAGCCAGGACTAGGCCCAGATACGCAGTATTTT.

The V gene is TRBV2, the J gene TRBJ2-5; the D gene is possibly TRBD2 (5 bases). Trimming stripped 3 bases from V and 5 bases from J, with 13 bases between. Germline V gene sequence: CDR1 SNHLY, CDR2 FYNNEI. The CDR3 contains 14 residues. The CDR3 is CASSEAGIRETQYF. The CDR3 nucleotides are TGTGCCAGCAGTGAGGCCGGGATAAGGGAGACCCAGTACTTC.

The CDR3 is CASTRTSGDTQYF. The CDR3, as DNA: TGTGCCAGTACCCGGACTAGCGGGGATACGCAGTATTTT. V is TRBV19 and J is TRBJ2-3, with 11 bases that match TRBD2. The CDR3 runs to 13 residues. Germline V gives CDR1 LNHDA, CDR2 SQIVND (reference sequence). V lost 7 bases and J lost 6; bases outside the gene matches: 3.

The genes are TRBV6-5 and TRBJ1-4; D perhaps matches TRBD1 (6 bases). CDR3 size: 15 residues. The germline V gene encodes CDR1 MNHEY and CDR2 SVGAGI. Trimming cost V 5 bases and J 0 bases, with 10 bases left between them. The CDR3 DNA reads as TGTGCCAGCAGTAGGACAGCTTCAACTAATGAAAAACTGTTTTTT. It yields the protein CASSRTASTNEKLFF.

This chain uses TRBV9 with TRBJ2-7; 14 bases map to TRBD2. Germline CDR1 SGDLS, CDR2 YYNGEE. With 4 bases clipped from V and 0 bases from J, the junction kept 6 bases outside the gene matches. This CDR3 is 17 amino acids long. Here the CDR3 DNA reads TGTGCCAGCAGCCGGACTAGCGGGGGGCGAAGCTCCTACGAGCAGTACTTC. Its protein product is CASSRTSGGRSSYEQYF.

The genes are TRBV21-1 and TRBJ2-7; TRBD2 was called by the table and not checked on the DNA. TRBV21-1 is a pseudogene segment. This CDR3 region has 15 residues. The CDR3 DNA sequence: TGTGCCAGCAGCAAAGGCCGGGGGGGCTCCTACGAGCAGTACTTC. It translates to CASSKGRGGSYEQYF.

This clone has just one count. The V and J genes are TRBV7-2 and TRBJ2-7; 8 bases agree with TRBD1. The length of the CDR3 is 12 residues. Trimming at V came to 5 bases and at J to 11 bases, leaving 8 bases not matched to a gene. Germline CDR1 is SGHTA and CDR2 is FQGNSA. The CDR3 nucleotides are TGTGCCAGCAGCCGTATACCGGGACAGGAGTACTTC. Translated, it gives CASSRIPGQEYF.

This chain joins TRBV11-2 and TRBJ1-4; D perhaps matches TRBD1 (6 bases). CDR1 is SGHAT and CDR2 is FQNNGV in the germline V gene. V gave up 2 bases and J gave up 2 bases, with 9 bases separating them. The CDR3 is 15 amino acids. CDR3 sequence: CASSLRTGTNEKLFF. The CDR3 region has the DNA TGTGCCAGCAGCTTAAGAACAGGGACTAATGAAAAACTGTTTTTT.

The rearrangement uses TRBV5-1 and TRBJ2-2; TRBD1 matches 8 bases. Germline V gene data show CDR1 as SGHRS and CDR2 as YFSETQ. There are 16 residues in the CDR3. With 4 bases clipped from V and 4 bases from J, the junction kept 9 bases outside the gene matches. CDR3 bases: TGCGCCAGCAGCGGCGGACAGGGAAGGGGCACCGGGGAGCTGTTTTTT. It is translated as CASSGGQGRGTGELFF. Full variable domain (rest looked up from reference TRBV5-1 and TRBJ2-2): KAGVTQTPRYLIKTRGQQVTLSCSPISGHRSVSWYQQTPGQGLQFLFEYFSETQRNKGNFPGRFSGRQFSNSRSEMNVSTLELGDSALYLCASSGGQGRGTGELFFGEGSRLTVL.

V is TRBV6-6 and J is TRBJ2-5; 8 nucleotides line up with TRBD2. The germline CDR1 and CDR2 sequences are MNHNY and SVGAGI (reference sequence). This CDR3 region has 16 residues. The V gene end was trimmed by 1 base and the J gene end by 5 bases; junction bases not matched to a gene: 9. The chain's CDR3 is CASSYFVGRAQETQYF. The CDR3 DNA follows: TGTGCCAGCAGTTACTTTGTCGGGAGGGCTCAGGAGACCCAGTACTTC.

This clone was counted only a few times. The chain combines TRBV5-1 with TRBJ2-1; D is unresolved. The CDR3 is 14 residues long. Trimming left V 0 bases short and J 5 bases short, with 9 bases between. Germline assignment: CDR1 SGHRS and CDR2 YFSETQ. This CDR3 is CASSLDLSHNEQFF. The CDR3 bases are TGCGCCAGCAGCTTGGATCTTAGCCACAATGAGCAGTTCTTC.

This clone has just one count. The J gene is TRBJ2-1, the V gene TRBV28, with 7 bases matching TRBD1. There are 11 residues in the CDR3. With V trimmed by 5 bases and J by 13 bases, 5 bases remained unmatched. CDR1 and CDR2 (germline): MDHEN, SYDVKM. CDR3 loop: CASSPHRGQFF. CDR3 in DNA: TGTGCCAGCAGTCCACACAGGGGACAGTTCTTC.

The chain joins TRBV7-2 to TRBJ2-7; a possible D gene is TRBD1 (7 bases). Germline loops: CDR1 SGHTA, CDR2 FQGNSA. This CDR3 has 14 amino acids. Trimming removed 4 bases at V and 6 bases at J, with 16 bases between. In DNA, the CDR3 is TGTGCCAGCAGCTGGAACAGGGGAGGCGGCGAGCAGTACTTC. Translated, it gives CASSWNRGGGEQYF.

The rearrangement links TRBV7-9 to TRBJ2-1, with TRBD2 identical over 14 bases. Germline V CDR1 and CDR2: SEHNR, FQNEAQ (reference sequence). The J segment lost 10 bases and the V segment lost 2 bases, leaving 4 bases of the junction unmatched. The CDR3 runs to 15 residues. The CDR3 reads CASSLMGLAGAEQFF. The CDR3 DNA follows: TGTGCCAGCAGCTTAATGGGACTAGCGGGAGCCGAGCAGTTCTTC.

This sequence joins TRBV10-3 and TRBJ2-7, with no clear D. The V and J ends lost 0 bases and 2 bases respectively, with 5 bases between them. Germline values: CDR1 ENHRY, CDR2 SYGVKD. The CDR3 has 13 amino acids. The CDR3 loop is CAISESGPYEQYF. In nucleotides, the CDR3 is TGTGCCATCAGTGAGTCAGGACCCTACGAGCAGTACTTC.

The table lists this clone with a count of one. The chain couples TRBV7-8 to TRBJ1-6, with D uncertain. Germline V gene data show CDR1 as SGHVS and CDR2 as FQNEAQ. V was pared by 1 base and J by 9 bases, with 13 bases between. The CDR3 totals 15 residues. The DNA of the CDR3 is TGTGCCAGCAGCTTAGAGCAGCTAGTACGTTCACCCCTCCACTTT. Its protein is CASSLEQLVRSPLHF.

V usage is TRBV19 and J usage is TRBJ2-4; 9 bases match TRBD2. J lost 0 bases, V lost 1 base, and 13 bases had no gene match. Germline-derived CDR1 and CDR2 are LNHDA and SQIVND (reference sequence). The CDR3 is 20 amino acids. CDR3 sequence (DNA): TGTGCCAGTAGTATAGGGTTTCCTTTAGCGGGGGACATAGCCAAAAACATTCAGTACTTC. This encodes CASSIGFPLAGDIAKNIQYF.

The genes are TRBV19 and TRBJ2-7; D gene unclear. V lost 6 bases and J lost 0, with 15 bases in between. Germline CDR1 reads LNHDA; CDR2 reads SQIVND (reference sequence). CDR3 length: 15 amino acids. The DNA of the CDR3 is TGTGCCAGTAGCTTTTTGGGATCGAGCTCCTACGAGCAGTACTTC. Residues: CASSFLGSSSYEQYF.

The CDR3 bases are TGCAGCGGTACTACTTACGGAACCACAGATACGCAGTATTTT. It encodes CSGTTYGTTDTQYF. The chain recombines TRBV29-1 with TRBJ2-3; no reliable D call. V was shortened by 7 bases and J by 2 bases, with 16 bases between the two germline ends. This CDR3 has 14 amino acids. Germline V CDR1 and CDR2: SQVTM, ANQGSEA.

This clone is a singleton in its sample. V usage is TRBV6-6 and J usage is TRBJ2-3; D is tentatively TRBD1 or TRBD2 (6 bases each). The CDR3 totals 16 residues. V lost 0 bases to trimming and J lost 3 bases, with 13 bases between them. Germline CDR1 and CDR2: MNHNY and SVGAGI (reference sequence). The CDR3 DNA follows: TGTGCCAGCAGTTACTCGAGGGGGGCAATTACAGATACGCAGTATTTT. This translates into CASSYSRGAITDTQYF.

CDR3 nucleotides: TGTGCCAGCAGCCAAGAGGGTCGGAACACTGAAGCTTTCTTT. Its protein is CASSQEGRNTEAFF. V gene TRBV5-4 combines with J gene TRBJ1-1; unclear D gene. Per the germline V gene, CDR1 is SGHNT and CDR2 is YYREEE (reference sequence). CDR3 length: 14 residues. V shed 4 bases and J shed 1 base, with 11 bases lying between them.

The V and J genes are TRBV4-3 and TRBJ1-3; a weak D match, TRBD1 (5 bases). The CDR3 is 16 residues long. CDR1 and CDR2 (germline): LGHNA, YSLEER. The V gene lost 1 base and the J gene lost 1 base, with 11 bases spanning the gap. This CDR3 is CASSQVWGFSGNTIYF. The CDR3 DNA is TGCGCCAGCAGCCAAGTTTGGGGCTTTTCTGGAAACACCATATATTTT.

J is TRBJ1-2 and V is TRBV29-1; D is unresolved. CDR3 length: 14 amino acids. CDR1 and CDR2 (germline): SQVTM, ANQGSEA. V was pared by 2 bases and J by 2 bases, with 12 bases between. This chain's CDR3 is CSVERQPRNYGYTF. CDR3 DNA: TGCAGCGTTGAACGGCAGCCACGAAACTATGGCTACACCTTC.

CDR3 in amino acids: CASRVNSGRELNTGELFF. Written as DNA, the CDR3 is TGTGCCAGTAGGGTAAATAGCGGGAGGGAATTAAACACCGGGGAGCTGTTTTTT. The rearrangement joins TRBV19 to TRBJ2-2; 11 bases line up with TRBD2. Losses at the gene ends were 6 bases for V and 2 bases for J; bases not matched to a gene: 11. The CDR3 extends over 18 amino acids. CDR1 is LNHDA and CDR2 is SQIVND in the germline V gene (reference sequence).

Concerning this clone: Mismatch with germline at one junction end may stem from a read error. The chain combines TRBV5-5 with TRBJ1-1; D gene uncertain. The CDR3 has 12 residues. CDR1 and CDR2 (germline): SGHKS, YYEKEE (reference sequence). The CDR3 bases are TGTGCCAGCAGCTTGGGTCCCTACCCCGGGAGCTTT. Its protein product is CASSLGPYPGSF. Using reference TRBV5-5 and TRBJ1-1 for the parts outside the CDR3, the full variable domain is DAGVTQSPTHLIKTRGQQVTLRCSPISGHKSVSWYQQVLGQGPQFIFQYYEKEERGRGNFPDRFSARQFPNYSSELNVNALLLGDSALYLCASSLGPYPGSFGQGTRLTVV.